Each of the 4 T cell receptor beta chains below was sequenced from the same sample in a study of T cells in Graves' hyperthyroidism and ophthalmopathy. Amplification yielded TCR beta CDR3 regions, with RNA transcripts as the source. HTBI primers were employed in a first-round RT-PCR of the TCR CDR3. One entry per CDR3 protein results from TCRdb running MiXCR on the multiplex PCR reads. The data show hundreds of thousands of distinct CDR3 sequences, 46% seen once. Sample: peripheral blood or thyroid tissue (not recorded which). These receptors originate from a woman between 18 and 29 years old with Graves' hyperthyroidism.

J is TRBJ2-7 and V is TRBV6-1; 7 bases are a match to TRBD1. Germline loops: CDR1 MNHNS, CDR2 SASEGT. The CDR3 is 14 amino acids. The V gene end was trimmed by 11 bases and the J gene end by 0 bases; junction bases not matched to a gene: 10. CDR3 nucleotides: TGTGCCGGCCGCGACAGGGCTTACTCCTACGAGCAGTACTTC. Residues: CAGRDRAYSYEQYF.

On this clonotype itself: Mismatch with germline at one junction end may stem from a read error. The chain employs TRBV25-1 and TRBJ1-2; the D is unclear. The germline CDR1 and CDR2 sequences are MGHDK and SYGVNS. This CDR3 contains 15 residues. Here the CDR3 reads CASSQGLGWAEGYTF. CDR3 nucleotides: TGCGCCAGCAGCCAAGGGTTGGGGTGGGCTGAAGGCTACACCTTC.

V is TRBV24-1 and J is TRBJ1-1; possible D gene TRBD1, 6 bases. CDR1 is KGHDR and CDR2 is SFDVKD in the germline V gene. The CDR3 runs to 13 residues. V was shortened by 11 bases and J by 5 bases, with 17 bases between the two germline ends. Here the CDR3 DNA reads TGTGCCAGCAAGGATGACAGGTTTACTGAAGCTTTCTTT. It yields the protein CASKDDRFTEAFF.

V usage is TRBV2 and J usage is TRBJ1-1, with 8 nucleotides matching TRBD1. This CDR3 comprises 15 residues. Per germline, CDR1 SNHLY and CDR2 FYNNEI. With 3 bases clipped from V and 11 bases from J, the junction kept 14 bases outside the gene matches. Written as DNA, the CDR3 is TGTGCCAGCAGTGACAGCGGCGCCGACAGGGGTGAGGCTTTCTTT. It codes for CASSDSGADRGEAFF.